The clone carrying this TCR beta chain has only a few counts. TCRdb processed the reads anew with MiXCR; each CDR3 protein has one entry. The data hold around 200,000 distinct CDR3 sequences, with about a sixth observed a single time. This CDR3 region has 12 residues. Germline V gene data show CDR1 as DFQATT and CDR2 as SNEGSKA (reference sequence). Trimming removed 3 bases at V and 8 bases at J, with 11 bases between. The sample is drawn from a study of T cell repertoires in cytomegalovirus infection. At the level of the study: The public TCR beta signatures pointed to both CMV infection and matching HLA type.

Sequencing was carried out using CD8+ T cells from PBMCs. This clonotype originated in a human donor in good health (CMV status not recorded). Some clones in this sample may be carry-over from other donors' samples. The chain has TRBV20-1 and TRBJ2-1; the D is unclear. The DNA of the CDR3 is TGCAGTGCTAGGGAAGAGGAGCATGAGCAGTTCTTC. Translation: CSAREEEHEQFF.